These T cell receptor beta chains were read from a single sample in a study of blood T cell repertoires in COVID-19. TCRdb's table, derived via immunoSEQ multiplex PCR, lists solely in-frame clones and lacks some. The table has about 310,000 clones, approximately 86% seen once. The sample was peripheral blood. Receptors originate from a man aged 65 to 85 with acute or convalescent COVID-19. Each CDR3 is given without its conserved first and last residue. A D gene is named only where the DNA matches it firmly. The listing skips clone size in some rows; elsewhere it reads once, few, many or a size class.

>TRBD1|TRBV29-1|15|.
SVGVGTGSPRDTEAF
>.|TRBV6-5|13|.
ASTIGRGSYNEQF
>TRBD1|TRBV4-3|12|.
ASSRTGGDTEAF
>.|TRBV3-1/TRBV3-2|14|.
ASSQAPPTSYGTQY
>.|TRBV9|12|.
ASSPRVDGQPQH
>.|TRBV28|9|once
ASSSTRIMI
>TRBD2|TRBV28|16|.
ASLELSSTSGSYNEQF
>.|TRBV7-9|12|.
ASSSDRTGETQY
>TRBD2|TRBV5-1|13|.
ATGTSGSPGNEQF
>TRBD2|TRBV6-2/TRBV6-3|13|.
ASSYSRGVVETQY
>TRBD1|TRBV19|12|.
ASSLRQGFSEAF
>.|TRBV9|12|.
ASSGEGAGNTIY
>.|TRBV28|12|.
ASSFGLNTGELF
>TRBD1|TRBV19|11|.
ASSIPRTGPQY
>.|TRBV6-2/TRBV6-3|14|.
ASSYSIRLAKNIQY
>.|TRBV6-6|14|.
ASSPAPSGISYEQY
>TRBD1|TRBV6-6|14|.
ASSQTGATAGNTIY
>TRBD1|TRBV3-1/TRBV3-2|14|.
ASSHWDRASTDTQY
>TRBD1|TRBV29-1|10|.
SARTGPETQY
>TRBD1|TRBV6-5|14|.
ASSYSSGTGYYEQY
>.|TRBV5-6|10|.
ASSLGRNEQF
>TRBD2|TRBV4-2|15|.
ASSLTSGGVSTDTQY
>TRBD1|TRBV7-2|11|.
ASSLTGVQPQH
>.|TRBV6-2/TRBV6-3|9|.
ASSPARTTY
>TRBD1|TRBV7-2|13|.
ASSRQGALFYEQY
>TRBD1|TRBV6-5|12|.
ASRLDRGRYEQY
>TRBD1|TRBV28|12|.
ASSPADRGYGYT
>TRBD2|TRBV19|13|.
ASSGGAGGEDTQY
>TRBD2|TRBV5-5|13|.
ASSLEVRERQEQF
>TRBD1|TRBV11-3|13|.
ASSPARQGAGELF
>TRBD2|TRBV13|11|few
ASSGTSGNEQY
>TRBD1|TRBV5-5|11|.
ASSSPQGEGYT
>.|TRBV5-8|11|.
ASSLARGTGQY
>TRBD2|TRBV28|13|.
ASSLPPGGLGTQY
>.|TRBV6-1|14|.
ASSESVPSSGNTIY
>.|TRBV4-3|14|.
ASSRSQGSANYGYT
>TRBD2|TRBV7-2|15|.
ASSLVASGILSYEQY
>TRBD1|TRBV30|10|.
AWSPGGFGYT
>TRBD1|TRBV10-3|15|.
AISLRGDRGVNYGYT
>.|TRBV18|13|.
ASSLDNLYNSPLH
>TRBD1|TRBV24-1|13|.
ATSALDRERDTQY
>.|TRBV28|11|.
ASSLQEPNEQF
>.|TRBV7-2|12|.
ASSLGQVTTEAF